A single sample gave rise to the 8 T cell receptor beta chains below, sequenced in a study of blood T cell repertoires in COVID-19. Clones were read by immunoSEQ multiplex PCR, and TCRdb kept only the in-frame ones, dropping some. The table has about 190,000 clones, 89% seen once. Sequencing was carried out using peripheral blood. The receptors were sampled from a man aged 35 to 55 with acute or convalescent COVID-19.

This rearrangement joins TRBV18 to TRBJ2-4, with a weak D call TRBD2 (5 bases). The CDR3 runs to 15 residues. Germline CDR1 is KGHSH and CDR2 is LQKENI. The germline V and J ends were trimmed by 1 base and 6 bases, with 13 bases remaining between them. The CDR3: CASSPRERRRNIQYF. The DNA for the CDR3 is TGTGCCAGCTCACCACGGGAGAGGCGTAGAAACATTCAGTACTTC. The full variable domain, rest sourced from reference TRBV18 and TRBJ2-4, is NAGVMQNPRHLVRRRGQEARLRCSPMKGHSHVYWYRQLPEEGLKFMVYLQKENIIDESGMPKERFSAEFPKEGPSILRIQQVVRGDSAAYFCASSPRERRRNIQYFGAGTRLSVL.

J is TRBJ1-2 and V is TRBV9; 10 bases align to TRBD1. CDR3 length: 14 amino acids. V lost 3 bases to trimming and J lost 3 bases; unmatched junction nucleotides: 2. Germline values: CDR1 SGDLS, CDR2 YYNGEE. The CDR3 loop is CASSGTGGYYGYTF. The CDR3 DNA sequence: TGTGCCAGCAGCGGGACAGGGGGATACTATGGCTACACCTTC.

This rearrangement joins TRBV5-1 to TRBJ2-7; D call uncertain. The ends were cut back, 3 bases at V and 5 bases at J, with 15 bases in the middle. Germline loops: CDR1 SGHRS, CDR2 YFSETQ. The CDR3 extends over 14 amino acids. CDR3 sequence: CASSSGPLRDEQYF. CDR3 DNA: TGCGCCAGCAGCTCAGGCCCCCTGCGCGACGAGCAGTACTTC. The complete variable domain, with remaining parts taken from reference TRBV5-1 and TRBJ2-7, reads KAGVTQTPRYLIKTRGQQVTLSCSPISGHRSVSWYQQTPGQGLQFLFEYFSETQRNKGNFPGRFSGRQFSNSRSEMNVSTLELGDSALYLCASSSGPLRDEQYFGPGTRLTVT.

The chain recombines TRBV5-1 with TRBJ2-2, with 7 bases fitting TRBD1. Germline CDR1 is SGHRS and CDR2 is YFSETQ. This CDR3 spans 15 amino acids. Losses at the gene ends were 0 bases for V and 3 bases for J; bases not matched to a gene: 2. The chain's CDR3 is CASSLGQGDTGELFF. Here the CDR3 DNA reads TGCGCCAGCAGCTTGGGTCAGGGGGACACCGGGGAGCTGTTTTTT.

The chain couples TRBV5-1 to TRBJ2-5; 9 bases fit TRBD2. The J segment lost 4 bases and the V segment lost 4 bases, leaving 11 bases of the junction unmatched. Germline assignment: CDR1 SGHRS and CDR2 YFSETQ. This CDR3 region has 16 residues. In DNA, the CDR3 is TGCGCCAGCAGCCTAGGTGGTAGCGGGGGCGCAGAGACCCAGTACTTC. It encodes CASSLGGSGGAETQYF.

The chain links TRBV19 to TRBJ2-7, with 10 bases matching TRBD1. From germline, CDR1 is LNHDA and CDR2 SQIVND (reference sequence). J lost 4 bases, V lost 7 bases, and 13 bases had no gene match. The CDR3 has 16 residues. In DNA form, the CDR3 reads TGTGCCAGTACCCAAAACTCGGGACAGGGGAATTACGAGCAGTACTTC. Encoded protein: CASTQNSGQGNYEQYF.

The V gene is TRBV7-2, the J gene TRBJ1-1; 8 nucleotides match TRBD1. The J segment lost 6 bases and the V segment lost 3 bases, leaving 6 bases of the junction unmatched. CDR3 length: 14 residues. From germline, CDR1 is SGHTA and CDR2 FQGNSA. The CDR3 DNA reads as TGTGCCAGCAGCTTGGGACAGGTGAGGGCTGAAGCTTTCTTT. Protein sequence: CASSLGQVRAEAFF.

The rearrangement links TRBV28 to TRBJ2-2; no clear D gene. CDR3 length equals 16 residues. Trimming pared 8 bases from V and 1 base from J, leaving 17 bases between. CDR1 and CDR2 from the germline V gene are MDHEN and SYDVKM. The CDR3 is CASGTEASLNTGELFF. The CDR3 region has the DNA TGTGCCAGCGGAACCGAGGCATCCCTGAACACCGGGGAGCTGTTTTTT. Together with reference TRBV28 and TRBJ2-2, the CDR3 gives the full variable domain: DVKVTQSSRYLVKRTGEKVFLECVQDMDHENMFWYRQDPGLGLRLIYFSYDVKMKEKGDIPEGYSVSREKKERFSLILESASTNQTSMYLCASGTEASLNTGELFFGEGSRLTVL.